The clone carrying this TCR beta chain has more than one count but fewer than ten. A TCRbeta library incorporating unique molecular identifiers was prepared. TCRdb re-analysed the PCR reads in MiXCR, keeping a single row per CDR3 protein. The table lists about 400,000 distinct CDR3 sequences, less than 15% of them singletons. The data were obtained in a study of T-cell reconstitution after alpha-beta-depleted transplantation in children. Sample: PBMCs, taken from the stem cell graft. This sequence was found in a human donor who donated a stem cell graft to a child with Fanconi anemia.

The chain's CDR3 is CSARDMRTVSYEQYF. The CDR3 region has the DNA TGCAGTGCTAGAGATATGCGGACAGTTTCCTACGAGCAGTACTTC. The rearrangement uses TRBV20-1 and TRBJ2-7, with a possible D match to TRBD1 (6 bases). Per the germline V gene, CDR1 is DFQATT and CDR2 is SNEGSKA (reference sequence). Trimming took 0 bases from V and 1 from J, leaving 13 bases between them. The CDR3 is 15 amino acids.